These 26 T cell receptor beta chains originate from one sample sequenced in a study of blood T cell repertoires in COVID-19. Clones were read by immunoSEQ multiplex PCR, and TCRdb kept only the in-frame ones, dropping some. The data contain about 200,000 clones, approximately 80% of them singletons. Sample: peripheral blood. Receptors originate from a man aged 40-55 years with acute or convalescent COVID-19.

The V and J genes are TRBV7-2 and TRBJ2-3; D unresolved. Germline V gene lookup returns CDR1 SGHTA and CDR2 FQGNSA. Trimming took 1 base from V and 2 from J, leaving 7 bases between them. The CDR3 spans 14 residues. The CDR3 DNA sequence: TGTGCCAGCAGCTTAGGAGGATACACAGATACGCAGTATTTT. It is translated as CASSLGGYTDTQYF.

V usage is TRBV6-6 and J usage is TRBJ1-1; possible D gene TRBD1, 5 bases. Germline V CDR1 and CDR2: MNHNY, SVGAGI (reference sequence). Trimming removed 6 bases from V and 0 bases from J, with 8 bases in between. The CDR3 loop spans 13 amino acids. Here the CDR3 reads CASRLTVNTEAFF. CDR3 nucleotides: TGTGCCAGCAGGCTGACAGTGAACACTGAAGCTTTCTTT.

CDR3 sequence reads: CASSLPFRGGGPGYTF. The CDR3 DNA reads TGTGCCAGTAGTCTCCCTTTTAGGGGCGGCGGACCTGGCTACACCTTC. The J gene is TRBJ1-2, the V gene TRBV19; D may be TRBD1 (5 bases). The CDR3 sequence is 16 residues long. Germline V lookup: CDR1 LNHDA, CDR2 SQIVND (reference sequence). V dropped 5 bases and J dropped 7 bases, with 23 bases sitting between them.

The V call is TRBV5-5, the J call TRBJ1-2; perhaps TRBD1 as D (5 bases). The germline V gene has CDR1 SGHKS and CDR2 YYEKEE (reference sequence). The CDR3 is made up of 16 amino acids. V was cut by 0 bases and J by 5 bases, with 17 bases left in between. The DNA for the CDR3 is TGTGCCAGCAGCTTGGGGGGCGGGGGATCTGAGTATGGCTACACCTTC. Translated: CASSLGGGGSEYGYTF.

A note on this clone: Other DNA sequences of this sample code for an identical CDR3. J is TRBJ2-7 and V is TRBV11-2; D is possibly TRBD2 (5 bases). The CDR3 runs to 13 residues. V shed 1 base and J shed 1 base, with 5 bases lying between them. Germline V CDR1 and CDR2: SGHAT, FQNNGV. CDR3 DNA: TGTGCCAGCAGCTTAGCGGGGTCCTACGAGCAGTACTTC. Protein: CASSLAGSYEQYF.

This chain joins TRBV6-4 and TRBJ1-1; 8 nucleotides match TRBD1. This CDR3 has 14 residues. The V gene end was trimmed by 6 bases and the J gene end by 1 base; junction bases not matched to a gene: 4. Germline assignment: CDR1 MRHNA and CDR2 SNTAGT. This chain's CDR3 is CASREGTGNTEAFF. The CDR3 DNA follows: TGTGCCAGCAGGGAGGGGACAGGGAACACTGAAGCTTTCTTT.

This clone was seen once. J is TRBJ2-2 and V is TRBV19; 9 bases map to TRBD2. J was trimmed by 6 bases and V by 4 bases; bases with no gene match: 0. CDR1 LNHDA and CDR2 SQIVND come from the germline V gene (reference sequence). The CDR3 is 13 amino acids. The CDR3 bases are TGTGCCAGTAGTAGCGGGAGGGCCGGGGAGCTGTTTTTT. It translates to CASSSGRAGELFF.

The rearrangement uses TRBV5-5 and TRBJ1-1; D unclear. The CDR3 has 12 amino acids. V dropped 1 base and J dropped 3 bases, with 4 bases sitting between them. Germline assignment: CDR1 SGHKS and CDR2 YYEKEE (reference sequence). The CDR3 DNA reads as TGTGCCAGCAGCTTGCCGGACACTGAAGCTTTCTTT. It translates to CASSLPDTEAFF.

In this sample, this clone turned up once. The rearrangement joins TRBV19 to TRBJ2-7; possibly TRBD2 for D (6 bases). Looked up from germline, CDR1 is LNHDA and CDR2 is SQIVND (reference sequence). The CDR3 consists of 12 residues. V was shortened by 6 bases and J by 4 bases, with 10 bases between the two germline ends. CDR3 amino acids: CASSGGTYEQYF. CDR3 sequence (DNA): TGTGCCAGTAGCGGCGGGACGTACGAGCAGTACTTC.

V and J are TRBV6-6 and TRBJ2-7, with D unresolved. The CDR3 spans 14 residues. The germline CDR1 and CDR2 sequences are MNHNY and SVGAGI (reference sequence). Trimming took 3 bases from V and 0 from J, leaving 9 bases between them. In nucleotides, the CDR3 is TGTGCCAGCAGTTATGGGCAGCTCTCCTACGAGCAGTACTTC. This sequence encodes CASSYGQLSYEQYF.

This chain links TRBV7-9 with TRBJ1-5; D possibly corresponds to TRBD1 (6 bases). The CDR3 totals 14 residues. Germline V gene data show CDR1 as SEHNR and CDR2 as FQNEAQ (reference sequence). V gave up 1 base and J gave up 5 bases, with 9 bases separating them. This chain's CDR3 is CASSLVAGDQPQHF. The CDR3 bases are TGTGCCAGCAGCTTAGTGGCAGGGGATCAGCCCCAGCATTTT.

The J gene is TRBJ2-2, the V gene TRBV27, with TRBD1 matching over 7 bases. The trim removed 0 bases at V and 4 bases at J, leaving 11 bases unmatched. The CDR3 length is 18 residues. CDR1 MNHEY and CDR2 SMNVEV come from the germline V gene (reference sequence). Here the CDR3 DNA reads TGTGCCAGCAGTTTATCGATCCCTCAACACAGGGGCACCGGGGAGCTGTTTTTT. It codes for CASSLSIPQHRGTGELFF.

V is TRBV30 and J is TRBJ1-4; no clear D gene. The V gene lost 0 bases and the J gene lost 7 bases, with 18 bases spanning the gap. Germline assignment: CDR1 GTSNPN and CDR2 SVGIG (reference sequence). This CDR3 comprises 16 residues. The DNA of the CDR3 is TGTGCCTGGAGTGTCCTGGTGGGGAGACAAAGTGAAAAACTGTTTTTT. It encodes CAWSVLVGRQSEKLFF.

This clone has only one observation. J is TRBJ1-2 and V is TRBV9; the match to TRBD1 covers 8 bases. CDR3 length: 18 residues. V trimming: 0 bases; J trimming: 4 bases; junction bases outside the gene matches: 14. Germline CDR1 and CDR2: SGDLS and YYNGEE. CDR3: CASSVGSRTGSSLYGYTF. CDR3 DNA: TGTGCCAGCAGCGTAGGTTCACGGACAGGGAGTTCCCTCTATGGCTACACCTTC.

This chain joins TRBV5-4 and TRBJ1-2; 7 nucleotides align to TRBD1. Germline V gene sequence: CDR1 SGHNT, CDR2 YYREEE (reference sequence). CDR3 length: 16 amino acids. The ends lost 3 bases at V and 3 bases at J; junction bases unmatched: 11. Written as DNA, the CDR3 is TGTGCCAGCAGCTCCAAACAGGGGCCGCGGGACTATGGCTACACCTTC. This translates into CASSSKQGPRDYGYTF.

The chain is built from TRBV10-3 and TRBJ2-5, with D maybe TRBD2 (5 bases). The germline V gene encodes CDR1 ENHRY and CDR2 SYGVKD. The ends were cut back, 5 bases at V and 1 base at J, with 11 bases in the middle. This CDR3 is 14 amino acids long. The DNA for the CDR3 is TGTGCCATCAGTTATGAGGGTGCCCAAGAGACCCAGTACTTC. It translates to CAISYEGAQETQYF.

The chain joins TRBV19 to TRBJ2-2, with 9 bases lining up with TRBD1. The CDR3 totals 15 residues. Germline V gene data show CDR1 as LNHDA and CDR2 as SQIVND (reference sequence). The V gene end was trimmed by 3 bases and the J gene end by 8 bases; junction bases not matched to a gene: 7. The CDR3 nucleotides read TGTGCCAGTAGTATTAGACAGGGGGTACCGGGGGAGCTGTTTTTT. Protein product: CASSIRQGVPGELFF.

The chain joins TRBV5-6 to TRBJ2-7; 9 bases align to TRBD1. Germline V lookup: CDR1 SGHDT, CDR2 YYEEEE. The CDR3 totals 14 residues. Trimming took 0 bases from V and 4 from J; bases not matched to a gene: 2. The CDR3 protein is CASSLGTGVYEQYF. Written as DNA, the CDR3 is TGTGCCAGCAGCTTGGGGACAGGGGTGTACGAGCAGTACTTC.

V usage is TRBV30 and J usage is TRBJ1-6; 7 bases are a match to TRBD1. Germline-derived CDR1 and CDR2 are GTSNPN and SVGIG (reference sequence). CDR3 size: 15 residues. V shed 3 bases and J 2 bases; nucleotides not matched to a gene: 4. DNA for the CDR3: TGTGCCTGGAGACTAGGGGGCACCTATAATTCACCCCTCCACTTT. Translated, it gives CAWRLGGTYNSPLHF.

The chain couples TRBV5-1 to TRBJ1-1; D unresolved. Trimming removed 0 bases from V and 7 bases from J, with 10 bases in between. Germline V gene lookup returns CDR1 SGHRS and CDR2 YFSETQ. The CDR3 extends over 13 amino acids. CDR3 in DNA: TGCGCCAGCAGCTTGGATATTTTGAGTGAAGCTTTCTTT. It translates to CASSLDILSEAFF. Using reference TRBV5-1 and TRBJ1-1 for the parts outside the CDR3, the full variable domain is KAGVTQTPRYLIKTRGQQVTLSCSPISGHRSVSWYQQTPGQGLQFLFEYFSETQRNKGNFPGRFSGRQFSNSRSEMNVSTLELGDSALYLCASSLDILSEAFFGQGTRLTVV.

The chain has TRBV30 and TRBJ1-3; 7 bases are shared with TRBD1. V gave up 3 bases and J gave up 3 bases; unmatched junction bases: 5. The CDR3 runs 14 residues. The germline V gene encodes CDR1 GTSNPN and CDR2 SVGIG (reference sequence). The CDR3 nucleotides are TGTGCCTGGAGCGCAGGGGGGCGTGGAAACACCATATATTTT. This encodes CAWSAGGRGNTIYF.

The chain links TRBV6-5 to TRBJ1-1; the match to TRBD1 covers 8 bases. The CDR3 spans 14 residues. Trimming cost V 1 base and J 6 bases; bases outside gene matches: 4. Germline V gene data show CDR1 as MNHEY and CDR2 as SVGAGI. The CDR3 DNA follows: TGTGCCAGCAGTTACTACAGGGGGGGGGCTGAAGCTTTCTTT. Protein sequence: CASSYYRGGAEAFF.

The CDR3 loop reads CASSRVGNQPQHF. The DNA for the CDR3 is TGTGCCAGCAGCAGGGTGGGAAATCAGCCCCAGCATTTT. The chain links TRBV2 to TRBJ1-5; possibly TRBD1 for D (5 bases). Trimming cost V 6 bases and J 4 bases, with 10 bases left between them. CDR1 and CDR2 from the germline V gene are SNHLY and FYNNEI. The CDR3 extends over 13 amino acids.

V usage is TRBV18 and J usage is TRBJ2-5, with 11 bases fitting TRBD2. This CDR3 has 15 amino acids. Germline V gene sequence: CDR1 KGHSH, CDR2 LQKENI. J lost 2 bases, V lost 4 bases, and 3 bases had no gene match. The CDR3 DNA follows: TGTGCCAGCTCACGGACTAGCGGGCTACAAGAGACCCAGTACTTC. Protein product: CASSRTSGLQETQYF.

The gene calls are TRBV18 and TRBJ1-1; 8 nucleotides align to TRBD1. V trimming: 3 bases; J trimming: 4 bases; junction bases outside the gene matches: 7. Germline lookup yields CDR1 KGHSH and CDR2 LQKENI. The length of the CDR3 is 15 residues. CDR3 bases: TGTGCCAGCTCACCTCGACAGGGGTCGGCCACTGAAGCTTTCTTT. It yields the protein CASSPRQGSATEAFF. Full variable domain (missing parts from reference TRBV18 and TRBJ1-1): NAGVMQNPRHLVRRRGQEARLRCSPMKGHSHVYWYRQLPEEGLKFMVYLQKENIIDESGMPKERFSAEFPKEGPSILRIQQVVRGDSAAYFCASSPRQGSATEAFFGQGTRLTVV.

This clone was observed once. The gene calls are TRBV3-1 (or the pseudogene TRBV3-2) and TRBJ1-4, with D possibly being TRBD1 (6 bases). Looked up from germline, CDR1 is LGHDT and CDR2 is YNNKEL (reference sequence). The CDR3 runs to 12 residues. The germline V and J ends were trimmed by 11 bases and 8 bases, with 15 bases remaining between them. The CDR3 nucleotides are TGTGCCGGGGGAGACAGGCAAGAAAAACTGTTTTTT. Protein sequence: CAGGDRQEKLFF.